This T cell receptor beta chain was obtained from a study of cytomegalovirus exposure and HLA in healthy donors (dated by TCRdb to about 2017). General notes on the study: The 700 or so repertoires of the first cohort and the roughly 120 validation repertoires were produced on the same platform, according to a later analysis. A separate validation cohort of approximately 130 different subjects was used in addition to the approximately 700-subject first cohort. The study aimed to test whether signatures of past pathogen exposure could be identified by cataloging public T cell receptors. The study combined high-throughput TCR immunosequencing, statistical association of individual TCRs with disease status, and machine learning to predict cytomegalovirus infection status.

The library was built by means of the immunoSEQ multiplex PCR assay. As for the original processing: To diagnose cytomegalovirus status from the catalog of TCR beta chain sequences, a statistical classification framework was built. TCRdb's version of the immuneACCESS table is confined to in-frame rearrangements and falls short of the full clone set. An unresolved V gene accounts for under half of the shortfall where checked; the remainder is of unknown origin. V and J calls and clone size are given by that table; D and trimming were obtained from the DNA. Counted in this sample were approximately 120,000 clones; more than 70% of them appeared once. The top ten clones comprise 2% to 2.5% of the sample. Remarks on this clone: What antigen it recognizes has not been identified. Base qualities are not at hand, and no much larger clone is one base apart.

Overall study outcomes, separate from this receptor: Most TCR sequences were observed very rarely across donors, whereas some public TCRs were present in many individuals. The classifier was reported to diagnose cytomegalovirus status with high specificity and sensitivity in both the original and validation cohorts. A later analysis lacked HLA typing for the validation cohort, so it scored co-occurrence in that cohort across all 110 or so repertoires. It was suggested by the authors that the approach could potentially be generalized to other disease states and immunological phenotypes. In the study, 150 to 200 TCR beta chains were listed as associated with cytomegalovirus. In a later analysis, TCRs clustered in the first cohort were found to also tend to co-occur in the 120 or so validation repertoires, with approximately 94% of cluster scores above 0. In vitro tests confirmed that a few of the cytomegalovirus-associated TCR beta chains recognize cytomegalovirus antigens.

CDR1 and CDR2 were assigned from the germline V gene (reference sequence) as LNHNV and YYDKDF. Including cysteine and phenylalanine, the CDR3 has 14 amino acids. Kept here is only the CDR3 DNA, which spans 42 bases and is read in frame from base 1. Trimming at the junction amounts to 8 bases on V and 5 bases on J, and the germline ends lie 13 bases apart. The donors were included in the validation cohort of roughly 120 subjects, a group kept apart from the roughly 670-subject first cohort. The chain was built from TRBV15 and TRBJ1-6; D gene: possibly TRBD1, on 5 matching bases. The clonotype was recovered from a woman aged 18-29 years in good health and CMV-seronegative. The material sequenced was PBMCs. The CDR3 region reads CATRRGIDNSPLHF. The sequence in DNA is TGTGCCACCCGTAGGGGAATTGATAATTCACCCCTCCACTTT.